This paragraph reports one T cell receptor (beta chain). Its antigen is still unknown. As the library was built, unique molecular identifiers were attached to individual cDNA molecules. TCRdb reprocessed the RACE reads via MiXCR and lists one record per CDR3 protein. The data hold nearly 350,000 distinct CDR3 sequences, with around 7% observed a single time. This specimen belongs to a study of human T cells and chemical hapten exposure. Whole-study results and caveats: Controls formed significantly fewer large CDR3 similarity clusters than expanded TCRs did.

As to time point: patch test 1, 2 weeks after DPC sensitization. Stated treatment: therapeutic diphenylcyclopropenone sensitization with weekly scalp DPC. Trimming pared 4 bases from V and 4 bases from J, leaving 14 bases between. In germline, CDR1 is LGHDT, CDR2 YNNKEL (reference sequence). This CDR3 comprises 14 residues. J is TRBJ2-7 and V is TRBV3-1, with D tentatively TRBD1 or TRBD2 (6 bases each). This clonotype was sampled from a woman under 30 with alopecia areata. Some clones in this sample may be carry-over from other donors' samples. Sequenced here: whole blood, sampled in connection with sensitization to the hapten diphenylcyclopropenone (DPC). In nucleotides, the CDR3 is TGTGCCAGCAGCCCAGGGTCGGGGGCATACGAGCAGTACTTC. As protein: CASSPGSGAYEQYF.